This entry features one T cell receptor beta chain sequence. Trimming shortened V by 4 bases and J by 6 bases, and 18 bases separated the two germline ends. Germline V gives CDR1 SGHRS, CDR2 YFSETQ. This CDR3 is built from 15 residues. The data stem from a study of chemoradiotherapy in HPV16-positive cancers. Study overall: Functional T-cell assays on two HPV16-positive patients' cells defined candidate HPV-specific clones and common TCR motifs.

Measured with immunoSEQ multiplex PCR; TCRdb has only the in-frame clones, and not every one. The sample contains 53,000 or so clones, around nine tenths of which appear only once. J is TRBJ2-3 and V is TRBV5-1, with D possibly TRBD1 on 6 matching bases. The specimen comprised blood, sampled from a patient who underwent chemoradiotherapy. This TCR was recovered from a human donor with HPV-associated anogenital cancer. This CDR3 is CASSQQGPGRDTQYF. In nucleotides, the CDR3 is TGCGCCAGCAGCCAACAGGGTCCGGGCCGGGATACGCAGTATTTT.